Shown below are 23 T cell receptor beta chains from a single sample sequenced in a study of T cell changes during pregnancy in multiple sclerosis. The protocol was immunoSEQ multiplex PCR, while the TCRdb copy is restricted to in-frame clones and leaves out a portion. The repertoire consists of about 64,000 clones, with 80% to 95% occurring once and the leading ten covering roughly 1.3%. The material was peripheral blood, obtained in the second trimester of pregnancy. These receptor sequences come from a female donor with multiple sclerosis, enrolled in a pregnancy study.

The CDR3 is CASSRPGQGAYEQYF. The CDR3 DNA reads as TGTGCCAGCAGCCGCCCGGGACAGGGGGCCTACGAGCAGTACTTC. The chain joins TRBV28 to TRBJ2-7, with 11 nucleotides matching TRBD1. The CDR3 totals 15 residues. CDR1 and CDR2 from the germline V gene are MDHEN and SYDVKM. Losses at the gene ends were 6 bases for V and 2 bases for J; bases not matched to a gene: 6.

V usage is TRBV5-1 and J usage is TRBJ1-2; 9 nucleotides match TRBD1. Germline assignment: CDR1 SGHRS and CDR2 YFSETQ. J was trimmed by 5 bases and V by 4 bases; bases with no gene match: 6. The CDR3 extends over 14 amino acids. CDR3 nucleotides: TGCGCCAGCAGCGGAACAGGGGGCCGGTATGGCTACACCTTC. Translated, it gives CASSGTGGRYGYTF. The full variable domain, its missing parts supplied by reference TRBV5-1 and TRBJ1-2, is KAGVTQTPRYLIKTRGQQVTLSCSPISGHRSVSWYQQTPGQGLQFLFEYFSETQRNKGNFPGRFSGRQFSNSRSEMNVSTLELGDSALYLCASSGTGGRYGYTFGSGTRLTVV.

This clone appeared a single time. J is TRBJ2-7 and V is TRBV9; 9 positions agree with TRBD2. Germline values: CDR1 SGDLS, CDR2 YYNGEE. The CDR3 has 17 amino acids. V dropped 0 bases and J dropped 1; count of bases not matched to a gene: 8. The CDR3 reads CASSVGAGGPDSYEQYF. The CDR3 DNA reads TGTGCCAGCAGCGTAGGTGCGGGAGGGCCGGATTCCTACGAGCAGTACTTC.

This clone appeared once. V gene TRBV11-2 combines with J gene TRBJ1-3; no firm D call. Germline V lookup: CDR1 SGHAT, CDR2 FQNNGV. Trimming cost V 1 base and J 4 bases, with 8 bases left between them. The CDR3 has 14 amino acids. CDR3 loop: CASSLGLVGNTIYF. The CDR3 DNA reads as TGTGCCAGCAGCTTAGGGCTCGTGGGAAACACCATATATTTT. Full variable domain (outside the CDR3, taken from reference TRBV11-2 and TRBJ1-3): EAGVAQSPRYKIIEKRQSVAFWCNPISGHATLYWYQQILGQGPKLLIQFQNNGVVDDSQLPKDRFSAERLKGVDSTLKIQPAKLEDSAVYLCASSLGLVGNTIYFGEGSWLTVV.

The sample holds a few counts of this clone. The chain has TRBV30 and TRBJ2-5, with D possibly TRBD2 on 5 matching bases. V lost 3 bases and J lost 5, with 13 bases in between. The CDR3 extends over 13 amino acids. CDR1 and CDR2 from the germline V gene are GTSNPN and SVGIG (reference sequence). The CDR3 DNA reads as TGTGCCTGGAGCGCTAGGGAGTCCGAGACCCAGTACTTC. This sequence encodes CAWSARESETQYF.

The chain carries TRBV6-1 and TRBJ2-1, with 10 bases fitting TRBD1. The length of the CDR3 is 16 residues. The V and J ends lost 4 bases and 3 bases, in that order; junction bases with no gene match: 6. Germline V CDR1 and CDR2: MNHNS, SASEGT. Here the CDR3 reads CASSGTGTGDYNEQFF. Written as DNA, the CDR3 is TGTGCCAGCAGTGGTACCGGGACAGGGGACTACAATGAGCAGTTCTTC.

This clone was picked up one time. The chain employs TRBV2 and TRBJ1-1, with D perhaps matching TRBD1 (6 bases). V gave up 7 bases and J gave up 4 bases, with 19 bases separating them. CDR3 size: 15 residues. Per the germline V gene, CDR1 is SNHLY and CDR2 is FYNNEI. As DNA, the CDR3 is TGTGCCAGCACCGCATATGGGGGCGCCTTCACTGAAGCTTTCTTT. It is translated as CASTAYGGAFTEAFF.

The gene calls are TRBV5-1 and TRBJ1-1, with D unclear. Germline V gene data show CDR1 as SGHRS and CDR2 as YFSETQ. V dropped 4 bases and J dropped 1 base, with 8 bases sitting between them. There are 13 residues in the CDR3. The CDR3 protein is CASSLGRNTEAFF. Here the CDR3 DNA reads TGCGCCAGCAGCCTTGGGAGGAACACTGAAGCTTTCTTT.

The V call is TRBV7-9, the J call TRBJ1-2; unclear D gene. The CDR3 has 13 amino acids. V lost 5 bases to trimming and J lost 4 bases, with 11 bases between them. The V gene's germline CDR1 is SEHNR and CDR2 FQNEAQ (reference sequence). The CDR3 bases are TGTGCCAGCAGCCCCCTACTCGGCTATGGCTACACCTTC. Translating gives CASSPLLGYGYTF.

The rearrangement joins TRBV29-1 to TRBJ1-2; D gene uncertain. Per the germline V gene, CDR1 is SQVTM and CDR2 is ANQGSEA. Between the trimmed V and J ends, which lost 4 bases and 4 bases, there was a span of 10 bases. The CDR3 covers 12 residues. The CDR3 spells CSVASGFYGYTF. CDR3 DNA sequence: TGCAGCGTTGCTTCCGGGTTCTATGGCTACACCTTC.

The chain uses TRBV5-4 and TRBJ2-7, with 7 bases fitting TRBD1. There are 15 residues in the CDR3. Germline assignment: CDR1 SGHNT and CDR2 YYREEE (reference sequence). With V trimmed by 0 bases and J by 4 bases, 7 bases remained unmatched. This CDR3 reads CASSLAGTVGYEQYF. The CDR3 DNA sequence: TGTGCCAGCAGCTTGGCTGGGACAGTTGGTTACGAGCAGTACTTC. Full variable domain (outside the CDR3, taken from reference TRBV5-4 and TRBJ2-7): ETGVTQSPTHLIKTRGQQVTLRCSSQSGHNTVSWYQQALGQGPQFIFQYYREEENGRGNFPPRFSGLQFPNYSSELNVNALELDDSALYLCASSLAGTVGYEQYFGPGTRLTVT.

The chain carries TRBV5-4 and TRBJ2-1, with 9 positions matching TRBD2. The CDR3 is made up of 16 amino acids. CDR1 and CDR2 from the germline V gene are SGHNT and YYREEE (reference sequence). With V trimmed by 2 bases and J by 10 bases, 13 bases remained unmatched. CDR3 in amino acids: CASSFISGSGGREQFF. CDR3 sequence (DNA): TGTGCCAGCAGCTTCATTAGCGGGAGCGGGGGTCGCGAGCAGTTCTTC.

This chain uses TRBV2 with TRBJ2-3; D unresolved. Looked up from germline, CDR1 is SNHLY and CDR2 is FYNNEI. Trimming pared 3 bases from V and 3 bases from J, leaving 7 bases between. CDR3 length: 13 amino acids. The CDR3 reads CASSDLATDTQYF. In nucleotides, the CDR3 is TGTGCCAGCAGTGATTTGGCTACAGATACGCAGTATTTT. Drawing the rest from reference TRBV2 and TRBJ2-3, the complete variable domain is EPEVTQTPSHQVTQMGQEVILRCVPISNHLYFYWYRQILGQKVEFLVSFYNNEISEKSEIFDDQFSVERPDGSNFTLKIRSTKLEDSAMYFCASSDLATDTQYFGPGTRLTVL.

The chain combines TRBV5-4 with TRBJ2-7; D not certain. Trimming left V 1 base short and J 6 bases short, with 17 bases between. CDR1 and CDR2 from the germline V gene are SGHNT and YYREEE (reference sequence). This CDR3 is built from 15 residues. CDR3 sequence reads: CASSLSIFSTGEQYF. Here the CDR3 DNA reads TGTGCCAGCAGCTTGAGTATCTTCTCTACGGGCGAGCAGTACTTC.

This chain connects TRBV4-2 to TRBJ2-4, with a possible D match to TRBD2 (5 bases). Germline-derived CDR1 and CDR2 are LGHNA and YNFKEQ. This CDR3 comprises 16 residues. V was trimmed by 0 bases and J by 6 bases, leaving 15 bases between them. CDR3 region: CASSQEYPPRGNIQYF. CDR3 nucleotides: TGTGCCAGCAGCCAAGAGTACCCGCCCCGGGGAAACATTCAGTACTTC.

The CDR3 is CAWTQGNEQYF. The CDR3 coding sequence is TGTGCCTGGACTCAGGGGAACGAGCAGTACTTC. This chain connects TRBV30 to TRBJ2-7; D perhaps matches TRBD1 (6 bases). With 4 bases removed from V and 5 bases from J, the gap between germline ends came to 9 bases. The CDR3 contains 11 residues. The V gene's germline CDR1 is GTSNPN and CDR2 SVGIG (reference sequence).

J is TRBJ2-7 and V is TRBV4-3; 11 positions match TRBD2. V lost 3 bases and J lost 3; bases outside the gene matches: 4. This CDR3 comprises 15 residues. The germline V gene encodes CDR1 LGHNA and CDR2 YSLEER. The CDR3 reads CASSQDGTSGYEQYF. In nucleotides, the CDR3 is TGCGCCAGCAGCCAGGACGGGACTAGCGGCTACGAGCAGTACTTC.

This chain uses TRBV6-1 with TRBJ2-4; 8 bases agree with TRBD2. Germline trimming cut 5 bases from V and 8 bases from J; bases unmatched to any gene: 8. Germline CDR1 reads MNHNS; CDR2 reads SASEGT. CDR3 length equals 14 residues. CDR3 in DNA: TGTGCCAGCAGTCTCGCGGGGGGCCCGGACATTCAGTACTTC. Protein: CASSLAGGPDIQYF.

This sequence joins TRBV13 and TRBJ2-3, with D possibly being TRBD1 (6 bases). Germline V gives CDR1 PRHDT, CDR2 FYEKMQ (reference sequence). The CDR3 extends over 14 amino acids. The V end was cut by 5 bases, the J end by 2 bases, with 11 bases between. The CDR3 reads CASSHRVNTDTQYF. The DNA of the CDR3 is TGTGCCAGCAGCCACAGGGTCAACACAGATACGCAGTATTTT.

The chain has TRBV6-1 and TRBJ2-2, with a tentative D call TRBD2 (5 bases). CDR1 is MNHNS, CDR2 SASEGT, per germline. The CDR3 loop spans 13 amino acids. V dropped 8 bases and J dropped 4 bases, with 11 bases sitting between them. The CDR3 protein is CASGRDFTGELFF. The DNA of the CDR3 is TGTGCCAGCGGACGGGATTTCACCGGGGAGCTGTTTTTT.

The DNA of the CDR3 is TGTGCCAGCAGTCAGACAGGAACACAGGAGACCCAGTACTTC. This codes for CASSQTGTQETQYF. V is TRBV5-6 and J is TRBJ2-5; D perhaps matches TRBD1 (6 bases). Looked up from germline, CDR1 is SGHDT and CDR2 is YYEEEE. V lost 5 bases to trimming and J lost 5 bases, with 16 bases between them. The CDR3 is made up of 14 amino acids.

The chain uses TRBV10-1 and TRBJ1-1; D gene uncertain. This CDR3 spans 15 amino acids. The germline V gene has CDR1 WNHNN and CDR2 SYGVQD (reference sequence). Trimming stripped 0 bases from V and 5 bases from J, with 13 bases between. The CDR3 is CASSESSRVSTEAFF. CDR3 nucleotides: TGCGCCAGCAGTGAGTCATCGAGGGTATCAACTGAAGCTTTCTTT.

This rearrangement joins TRBV27 to TRBJ2-5; no definite D call. The J call may be incorrect, as the DNA end agrees better with TRBJ2-7. Germline V CDR1 and CDR2: MNHEY, SMNVEV (reference sequence). The CDR3 runs 12 residues. The CDR3 is CASSLTGYEQYF. CDR3 bases: TGTGCCAGCAGTTTGACGGGTTACGAGCAGTACTTC.